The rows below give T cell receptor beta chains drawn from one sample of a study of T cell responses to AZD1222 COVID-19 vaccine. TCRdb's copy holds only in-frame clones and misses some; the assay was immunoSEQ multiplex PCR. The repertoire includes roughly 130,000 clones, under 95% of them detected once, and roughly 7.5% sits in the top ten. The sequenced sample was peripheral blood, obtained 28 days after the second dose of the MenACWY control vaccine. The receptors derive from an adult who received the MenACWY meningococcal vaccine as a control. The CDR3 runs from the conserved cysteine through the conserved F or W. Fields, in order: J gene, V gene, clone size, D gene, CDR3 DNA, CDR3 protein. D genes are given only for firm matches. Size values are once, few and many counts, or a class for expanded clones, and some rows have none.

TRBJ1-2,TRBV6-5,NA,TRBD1,TGTGCCAGCAGTTACATGACAGGGGGCCCTATATATGGCTACACCTTC,CASSYMTGGPIYGYTF
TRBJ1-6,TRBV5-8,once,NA,TGTGCCAGCAGCTCACGGGGGGCGGGGAATTCACCCCTCCACTTT,CASSSRGAGNSPLHF
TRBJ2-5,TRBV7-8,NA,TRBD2,TGTGCCAGCAGCTTAGATTGGGGGAGGGGCCAAGAGACCCAGTACTTC,CASSLDWGRGQETQYF
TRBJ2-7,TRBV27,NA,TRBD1,TGTGCCAGCAGACCCAATGCCGGACAGGGGGCGGAGGAGCAGTACTTC,CASRPNAGQGAEEQYF
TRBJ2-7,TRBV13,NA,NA,TGTGCCAGCAGCTTAGGTCGCAGCCAACCGAACGAGCAGTACTTC,CASSLGRSQPNEQYF
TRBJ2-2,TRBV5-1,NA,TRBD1,TGCGCCAGCCGCGCCGGACAGGGGCCCGGGGAGCTGTTTTTT,CASRAGQGPGELFF
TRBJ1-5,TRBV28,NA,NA,TGTGCCAGCAGTCCCGGGGGGGGCACCAATCAGCCCCAGCATTTT,CASSPGGGTNQPQHF
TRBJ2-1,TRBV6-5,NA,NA,TGTGCCAGCAGAAGATTGGGGACGTCCTACAATGAGCAGTTCTTC,CASRRLGTSYNEQFF
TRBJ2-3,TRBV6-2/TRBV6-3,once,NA,TGTGCCAGCAGTTATATTGAGGGATCCACAGATACGCAGTATTTT,CASSYIEGSTDTQYF
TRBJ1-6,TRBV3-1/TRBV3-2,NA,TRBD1,TGTGCCAGCAGCCGACAGGGGGCGAATTCACCCCTCCACTTT,CASSRQGANSPLHF
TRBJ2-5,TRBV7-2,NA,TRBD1,TGTGCCAGCAGGGGAGTTACAGGGGAAGAGACCCAGTACTTC,CASRGVTGEETQYF
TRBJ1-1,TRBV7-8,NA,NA,TGTGCCAGCAGCCCGGTGTATATTGGTAACACTGAAGCTTTCTTT,CASSPVYIGNTEAFF
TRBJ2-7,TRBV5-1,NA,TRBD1,TGCGCCAGCAGCTTGGCCGGGACAGGGGGAACCTACGAGCAGTACTTC,CASSLAGTGGTYEQYF
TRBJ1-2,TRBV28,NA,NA,TGTGCCAGCAGTCACGGACACGACTATGGCTACACCTTC,CASSHGHDYGYTF
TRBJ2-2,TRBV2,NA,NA,TGTGCCAGCAGCCAAAACAGAAACACCGGGGAGCTGTTTTTT,CASSQNRNTGELFF
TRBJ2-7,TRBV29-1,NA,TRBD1,TGCAGCGCGAGACAGGGGGCCTCCTACGAGCAGTACTTC,CSARQGASYEQYF
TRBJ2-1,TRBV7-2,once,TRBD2,TGTGCCAGCAGCTTGATCAGCGGGGCAAATGAGCAGTTCTTC,CASSLISGANEQFF